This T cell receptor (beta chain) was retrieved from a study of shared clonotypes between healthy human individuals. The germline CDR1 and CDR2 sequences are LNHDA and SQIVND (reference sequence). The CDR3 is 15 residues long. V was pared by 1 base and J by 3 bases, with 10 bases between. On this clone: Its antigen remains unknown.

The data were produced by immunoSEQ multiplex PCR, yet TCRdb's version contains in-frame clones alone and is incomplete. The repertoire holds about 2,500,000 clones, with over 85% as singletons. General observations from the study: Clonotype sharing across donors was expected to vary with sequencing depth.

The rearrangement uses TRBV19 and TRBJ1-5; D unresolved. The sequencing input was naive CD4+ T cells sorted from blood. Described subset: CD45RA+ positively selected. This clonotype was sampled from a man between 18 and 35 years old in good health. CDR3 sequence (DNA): TGTGCCAGTAGTATAGCGGGAGGAATCAATCAGCCCCAGCATTTT. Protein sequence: CASSIAGGINQPQHF.